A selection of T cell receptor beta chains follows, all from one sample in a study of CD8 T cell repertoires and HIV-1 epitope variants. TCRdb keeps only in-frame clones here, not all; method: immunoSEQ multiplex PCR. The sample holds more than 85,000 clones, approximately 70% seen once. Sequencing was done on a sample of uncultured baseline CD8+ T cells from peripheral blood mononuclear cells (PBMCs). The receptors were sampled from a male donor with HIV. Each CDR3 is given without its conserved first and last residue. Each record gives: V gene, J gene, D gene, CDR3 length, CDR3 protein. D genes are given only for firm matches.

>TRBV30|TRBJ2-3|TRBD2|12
ACSRGDRTDTQY
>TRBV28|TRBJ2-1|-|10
ASSLWSNEQF
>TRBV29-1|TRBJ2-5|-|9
SGGEQETQY
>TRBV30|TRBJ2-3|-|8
ASSTDTQY
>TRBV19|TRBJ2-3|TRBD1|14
ASSMGTGANTDTQY
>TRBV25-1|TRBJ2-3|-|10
ASQRLPDTQY
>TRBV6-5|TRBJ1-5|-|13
ASSYSRDTNQPQH
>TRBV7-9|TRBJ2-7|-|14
ASSSRSDRHSYEQY
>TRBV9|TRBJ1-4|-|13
ASSVRHSVNEKLF
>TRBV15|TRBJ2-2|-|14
ATSRSGTTLTGELF
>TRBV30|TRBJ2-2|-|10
AWNRVAGELF
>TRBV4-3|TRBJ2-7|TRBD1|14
ASRSGPGQGSYEQY
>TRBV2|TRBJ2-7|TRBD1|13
ASSAQRTGIDEQY
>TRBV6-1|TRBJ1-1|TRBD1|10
ASSRTGAEAF
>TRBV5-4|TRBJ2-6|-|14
ASSSAWRSGANVLT
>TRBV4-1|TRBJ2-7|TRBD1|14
ASSPTGTGQIYEQY
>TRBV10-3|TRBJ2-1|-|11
AIRMDSYNEQF
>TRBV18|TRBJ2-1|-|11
ASSPPGNNEQF
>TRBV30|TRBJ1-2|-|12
AWSVQDRRNGYT
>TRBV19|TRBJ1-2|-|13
ASSIEAVHNYGYT
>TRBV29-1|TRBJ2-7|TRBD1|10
SVGQGTNEQY
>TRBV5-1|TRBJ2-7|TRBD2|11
ASSPGTSAQQY
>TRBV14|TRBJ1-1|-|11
ASSFSGNTEAF
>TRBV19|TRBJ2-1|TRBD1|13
ASTTEDRLYNEQF
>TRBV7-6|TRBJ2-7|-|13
ASSVDGGSAYEQY
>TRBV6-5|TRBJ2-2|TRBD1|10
ASSRQGGELF
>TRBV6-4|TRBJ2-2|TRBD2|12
ASSGLAGAGELF
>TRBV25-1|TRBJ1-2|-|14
ASGGEDRSSNYGYT
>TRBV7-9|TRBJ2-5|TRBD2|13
ASSPGNAGGETQY
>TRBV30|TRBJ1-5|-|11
AWSGSGVEPQH
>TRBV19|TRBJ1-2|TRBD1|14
ASSIGGGGARNGYT
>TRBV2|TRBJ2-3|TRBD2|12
ASNGGSDADTQY